This TCR beta chain was recovered during a study of T cell repertoires in cytomegalovirus infection (dated by TCRdb to about 2019). Study-level background: The peptide stimulations were aimed at well-studied HLA-B-restricted epitopes as well as recently identified HLA-C-restricted CMV epitopes, whose presentation resists viral immunomodulation. Donor HLA type was relevant to the analysis, because carriage of CMV infection together with the matching HLA type was indicated by public TCR beta signatures.

The sample's treatment or condition label is to be understood as: in vitro stimulation with specific CMV peptide epitopes to enrich CMV-specific T cells. Inclusive of the bounding cysteine and phenylalanine, the CDR3 is 14 residues long. Of all the DNA, just the CDR3 is kept, 42 bases in frame from base 1. The junction shows trimming of 6 bases on V and 3 bases on J, and the gene matches do not reach 3 bases of it. Per the germline V gene, MNHEY is the CDR1 and SVGAGI is the CDR2. TCRdb names Illumina HiSeq 1500 as the instrument used. Using fastp at Q25 and MiXCR, TCRdb reprocessed the public reads and kept productive beta chains. Rows are unified per CDR3 protein, each entry keeping the most common DNA and genes. For this sample there are about 130,000 distinct CDR3 sequences; more than 30% appear just once. 58% of the sample goes to the ten largest clones. The paper's findings and limits, for the study overall: In both this cohort and an independent cohort of some 380 donors, the cumulative frequency of public TCR beta family members distinguished carriers of CMV infection plus the relevant HLA type. In the ex vivo response, HLA-C-restricted CMV-specific TCR beta clonotypes were dominant, and in two of eight donors the single most frequent clonotype came from this HLA-C-restricted group.

This clonotype has just a few counts. What antigen it recognizes has not been identified. There are no base qualities to consult, and no much larger clone falls within one base. The clonotype originates from a human donor in good health (CMV status not recorded). Some clones in this sample may be carry-over from other donors' samples. The specimen comprised CD8+ T cells from cultured PBMCs, sampled from culture after CMV antigen stimulation. The sequence joins TRBV6-5 to TRBJ2-3, with TRBD2 identical over 10 junction bases. The sequenced DNA is TGTGCCAGCAGGACTAGCGGGTTGACAGATACGCAGTATTTT. It translates to CASRTSGLTDTQYF.